This T cell receptor (beta chain) was sequenced during a study of blood T cell repertoires in COVID-19. About the study: Acute and convalescent COVID-19 specimens originated in the United States, Italy and Spain. From T cells, B-cell-depleted T cells, or PBMCs came the material, which was cDNA or gDNA.

This clone was detected a few times. The CDR3 contains 18 residues. Per the germline V gene, CDR1 is KGHSH and CDR2 is LQKENI. The trim removed 6 bases at V and 2 bases at J, leaving 17 bases unmatched. Authors' analysis steps: Reference gene primer amplification yielded estimated nucleated cell counts. Using immunoSEQ multiplex PCR, the repertoire was profiled, and TCRdb retains in-frame clones only, with some absent. V, J and clone size are taken as reported in that table, and D and trimming were inferred from the DNA itself. The table has roughly 260,000 clones, around nine tenths seen once; the top ten hold approximately 9.8%.

Sequencing used peripheral blood. The TCR originated in a man aged 35 to 55 who had recovered from COVID-19. This chain uses TRBV18 with TRBJ2-3; 7 bases agree with TRBD1. This CDR3 is CASSLTTGTDFFTDTQYF. CDR3 DNA sequence: TGTGCCAGCTCTCTGACCACGGGGACAGACTTCTTCACAGATACGCAGTATTTT.